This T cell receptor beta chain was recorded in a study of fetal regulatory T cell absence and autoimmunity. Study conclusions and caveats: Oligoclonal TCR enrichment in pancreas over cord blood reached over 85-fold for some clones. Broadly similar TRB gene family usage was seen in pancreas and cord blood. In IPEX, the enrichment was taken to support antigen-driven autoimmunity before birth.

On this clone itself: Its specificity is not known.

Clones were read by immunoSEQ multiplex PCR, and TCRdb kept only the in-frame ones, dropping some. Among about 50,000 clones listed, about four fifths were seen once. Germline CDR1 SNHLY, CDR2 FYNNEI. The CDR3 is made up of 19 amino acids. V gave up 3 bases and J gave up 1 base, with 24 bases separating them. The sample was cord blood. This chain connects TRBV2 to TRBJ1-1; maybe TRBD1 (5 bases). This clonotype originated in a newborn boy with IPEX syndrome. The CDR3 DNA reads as TGTGCCAGCAGTGATGTGGCGGGGAGGGACGAGGCCCCGAACACTGAAGCTTTCTTT. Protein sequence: CASSDVAGRDEAPNTEAFF.